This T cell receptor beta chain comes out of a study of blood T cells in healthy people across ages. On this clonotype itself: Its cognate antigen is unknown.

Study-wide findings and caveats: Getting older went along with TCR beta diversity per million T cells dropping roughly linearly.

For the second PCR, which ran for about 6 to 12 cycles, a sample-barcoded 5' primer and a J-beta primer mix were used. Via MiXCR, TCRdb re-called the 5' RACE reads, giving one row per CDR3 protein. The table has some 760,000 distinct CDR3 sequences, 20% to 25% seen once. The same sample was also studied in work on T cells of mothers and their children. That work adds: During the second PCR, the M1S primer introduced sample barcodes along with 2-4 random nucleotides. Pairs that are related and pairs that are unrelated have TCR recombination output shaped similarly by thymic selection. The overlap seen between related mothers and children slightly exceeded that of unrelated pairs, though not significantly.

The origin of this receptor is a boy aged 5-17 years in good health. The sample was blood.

The CDR3 DNA reads as TGTGCCAGCAGCACGGGACAGGTGAACACTGAAGCTTTCTTT. Its protein is CASSTGQVNTEAFF. The V call is TRBV7-9, the J call TRBJ1-1; 8 bases match TRBD1. J lost 0 bases, V lost 5 bases, and 2 bases had no gene match. The length of the CDR3 is 14 residues. Germline V CDR1 and CDR2: SEHNR, FQNEAQ (reference sequence).